The T cell receptor (beta chain) described here comes from a study of blood T cell repertoires in COVID-19 (dated by TCRdb to between 2020 and 2021). Looking at the study overall: The collaborator samples originated in the United States, Italy and Spain and spanned the acute and convalescent phases of COVID-19. The material from the prospective study consisted of cDNA or gDNA derived from T cells, B-cell-depleted T cells, or PBMCs. Subjects who had been exposed to COVID-19, were actively infected with it, or had recovered from it provided the deeply sampled blood TCRbeta repertoires that made up the dataset. The repertoires were made available in a free public database intended to serve as a resource for research on the immune response to SARS-CoV-2. The samples were drawn from the first 160 participants of the ongoing ImmuneRACE study and from 1,254 subjects provided by 6 global collaborators. The sample metadata nearly always contained a de-identified subject ID, COVID-19 status, age in years and sex. Where available, HLA class I and class II types were obtained from metadata supplied by the sample provider rather than from assay-based typing.

Broader findings and caveats from the paper: How much clinical and demographic metadata was included differed by source and by participant, and the metadata was provided uncurated.

Samples from volunteer blood donors who had recovered from COVID-19 were contributed by a second Seattle source. Each collaborating institution followed its own protocols to collect whole blood in K2EDTA tubes. For TCRbeta analysis, collaborators shipped samples as frozen whole blood, isolated PBMCs, or DNA extracted from either of those sample types. From cysteine to phenylalanine, the CDR3 is 18 amino acids long. The only DNA kept is the CDR3, 54 bases in frame from the first base. Taken from the germline V gene, the CDR1 and CDR2 loops are MDHEN and SYDVKM. The germline V and J ends show losses of 3 bases and 0 bases respectively, and no gene match explains 11 bases of the junction. As regards this clone: Its antigen specificity is not known. The input lacks base qualities; no much larger clone sits a single base away.

TCRbeta CDR3 regions were amplified from genomic DNA by means of the immunoSEQ Assay, a bias-controlled multiplex PCR. As for how the authors treated the data: Nucleated cell counts per sample were estimated from amplification of reference gene primers within the assay. To quantify the absolute abundance of each unique TCRbeta CDR3 rearrangement, sequence reads were collapsed and filtered. Productive Simpson clonality was computed per sample as the square root of Simpson's diversity index over productive rearrangements. Sourced from immuneACCESS, this table was stored by TCRdb with only in-frame sequences that have V and J called. A share of the clones is absent; for the studies checked, an unresolved V gene accounts for under half, and the remainder has no known explanation. The DNA gave D and trimming, while V, J and clone size come from that table. This sample holds about 260,000 clones; about four fifths were observed only once. 8.5% to 9.5% of the sample goes to the ten largest clones.

This receptor was taken from a woman in her 50s who had recovered from COVID-19. The V and J genes are TRBV28 and TRBJ2-3; 8 bases in between match TRBD2. Sequencing input: peripheral blood. This receptor has the CDR3 CASSFSPGLGTSTDTQYF. The nucleotides are TGTGCCAGCAGTTTTTCTCCGGGACTAGGAACTAGCACAGATACGCAGTATTTT.